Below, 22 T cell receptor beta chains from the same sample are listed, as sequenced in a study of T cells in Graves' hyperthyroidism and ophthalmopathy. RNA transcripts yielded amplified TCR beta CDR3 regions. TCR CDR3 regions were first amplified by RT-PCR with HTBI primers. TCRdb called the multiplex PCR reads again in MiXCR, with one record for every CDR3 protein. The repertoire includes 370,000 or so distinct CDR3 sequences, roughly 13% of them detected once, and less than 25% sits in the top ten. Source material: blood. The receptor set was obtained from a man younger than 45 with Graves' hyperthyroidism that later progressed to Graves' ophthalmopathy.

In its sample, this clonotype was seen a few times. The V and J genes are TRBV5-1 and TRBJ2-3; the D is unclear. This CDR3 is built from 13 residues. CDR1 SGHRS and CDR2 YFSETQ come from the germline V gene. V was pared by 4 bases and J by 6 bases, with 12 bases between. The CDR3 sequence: CASSPSQPDTQYF. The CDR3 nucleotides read TGCGCCAGCAGCCCCTCTCAACCCGATACGCAGTATTTT.

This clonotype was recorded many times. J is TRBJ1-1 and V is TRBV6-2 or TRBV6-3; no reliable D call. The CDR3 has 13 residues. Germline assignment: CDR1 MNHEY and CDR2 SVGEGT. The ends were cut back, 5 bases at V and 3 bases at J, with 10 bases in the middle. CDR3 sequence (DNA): TGTGCCAGCAGTCGCCGTCGATACACTGAAGCTTTCTTT. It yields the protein CASSRRRYTEAFF.

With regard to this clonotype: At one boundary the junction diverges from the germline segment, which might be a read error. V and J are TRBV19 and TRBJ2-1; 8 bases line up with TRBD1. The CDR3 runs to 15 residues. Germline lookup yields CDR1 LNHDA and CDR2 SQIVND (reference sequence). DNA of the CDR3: TGTGCCAGTGGTATTGTTTCAGGGGGCGGGAATGAGCAGTTCTTC. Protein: CASGIVSGGGNEQFF.

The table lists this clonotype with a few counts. The CDR3 DNA reads TGTGCCGCCCGGGACAGGGGCTACAATGAGCAGTTCTTC. This encodes CAARDRGYNEQFF. V and J are TRBV6-2 or TRBV6-3 and TRBJ2-1; 10 nucleotides align to TRBD1. Looked up from germline, CDR1 is MNHEY and CDR2 is SVGEGT. This CDR3 has 13 residues. The V and J ends lost 11 bases and 3 bases, in that order; junction bases with no gene match: 4.

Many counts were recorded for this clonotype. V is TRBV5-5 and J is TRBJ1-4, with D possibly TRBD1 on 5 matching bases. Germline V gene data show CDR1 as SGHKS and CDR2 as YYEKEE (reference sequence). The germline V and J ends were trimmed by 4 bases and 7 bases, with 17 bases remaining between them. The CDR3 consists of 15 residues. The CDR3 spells CASSHRGGQIEKLFF. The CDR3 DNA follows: TGTGCCAGCAGCCATCGTGGGGGTCAAATTGAAAAACTGTTTTTT.

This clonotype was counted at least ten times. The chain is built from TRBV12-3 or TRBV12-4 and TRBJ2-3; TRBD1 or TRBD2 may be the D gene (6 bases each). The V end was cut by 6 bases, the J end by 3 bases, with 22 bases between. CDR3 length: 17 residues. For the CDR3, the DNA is TGTGCCAGCAGACCCGGAGGGGGTCAGCCGAGGACAGATACGCAGTATTTT. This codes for CASRPGGGQPRTDTQYF.

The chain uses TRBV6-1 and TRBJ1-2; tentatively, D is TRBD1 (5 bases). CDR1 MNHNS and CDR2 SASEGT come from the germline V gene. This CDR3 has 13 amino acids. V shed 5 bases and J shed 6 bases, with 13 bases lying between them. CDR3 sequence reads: CASSYSGRNGYTF. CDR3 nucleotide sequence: TGTGCCAGCAGTTATTCAGGGCGTAATGGCTACACCTTC.

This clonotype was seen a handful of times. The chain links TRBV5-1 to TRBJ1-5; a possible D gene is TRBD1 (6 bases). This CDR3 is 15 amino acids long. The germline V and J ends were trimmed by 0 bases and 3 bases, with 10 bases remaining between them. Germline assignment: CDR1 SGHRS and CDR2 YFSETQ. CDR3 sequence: CASSLEGGDNQPQHF. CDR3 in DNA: TGCGCCAGCAGCTTGGAGGGGGGCGACAATCAGCCCCAGCATTTT.

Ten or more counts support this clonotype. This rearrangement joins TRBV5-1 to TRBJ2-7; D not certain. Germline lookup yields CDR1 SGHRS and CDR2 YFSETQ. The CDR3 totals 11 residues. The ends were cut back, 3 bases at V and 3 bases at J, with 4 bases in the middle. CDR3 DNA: TGCGCCAGCAGCTCGAACTACGAGCAGTACTTC. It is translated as CASSSNYEQYF.

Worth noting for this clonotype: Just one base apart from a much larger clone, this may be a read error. The CDR3 sequence: CASGPIKNTEAFF. As DNA, the CDR3 is TGTGCCAGCGGCCCCATCAAGAACACTGAAGCTTTCTTT. This chain connects TRBV11-2 to TRBJ1-1; D remains unclear. Deletions cut 8 bases from V and 1 base from J, with 11 bases between. Germline CDR1 SGHAT, CDR2 FQNNGV. This CDR3 spans 13 amino acids. Supplemented by reference TRBV11-2 and TRBJ1-1, the full variable domain reads EAGVAQSPRYKIIEKRQSVAFWCNPISGHATLYWYQQILGQGPKLLIQFQNNGVVDDSQLPKDRFSAERLKGVDSTLKIQPAKLEDSAVYLCASGPIKNTEAFFGQGTRLTVV.

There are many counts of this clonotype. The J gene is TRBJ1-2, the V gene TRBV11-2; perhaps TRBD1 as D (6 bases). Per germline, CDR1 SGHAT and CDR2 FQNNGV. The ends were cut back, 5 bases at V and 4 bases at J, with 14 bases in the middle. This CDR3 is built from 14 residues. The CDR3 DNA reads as TGTGCCAGCAGCGGGTCACAGGGAGCCTATGGCTACACCTTC. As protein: CASSGSQGAYGYTF. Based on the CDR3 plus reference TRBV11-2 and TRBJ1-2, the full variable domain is EAGVAQSPRYKIIEKRQSVAFWCNPISGHATLYWYQQILGQGPKLLIQFQNNGVVDDSQLPKDRFSAERLKGVDSTLKIQPAKLEDSAVYLCASSGSQGAYGYTFGSGTRLTVV.

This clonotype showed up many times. The CDR3 DNA is TGTGCCAGCAGCCAAGGACGGTTCGAAGCTTTCTTT. It specifies CASSQGRFEAFF. The J gene is TRBJ1-1, the V gene TRBV12-3 or TRBV12-4; no reliable D call. Trimming stripped 6 bases from V and 8 bases from J, with 13 bases between. The CDR3 loop spans 12 amino acids.

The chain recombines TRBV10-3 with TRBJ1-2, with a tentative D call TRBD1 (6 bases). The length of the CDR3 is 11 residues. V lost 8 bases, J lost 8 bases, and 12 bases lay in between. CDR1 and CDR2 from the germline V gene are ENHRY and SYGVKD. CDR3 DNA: TGTGCCATCGGACAGTCCGGAGGCTACACCTTC. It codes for CAIGQSGGYTF.

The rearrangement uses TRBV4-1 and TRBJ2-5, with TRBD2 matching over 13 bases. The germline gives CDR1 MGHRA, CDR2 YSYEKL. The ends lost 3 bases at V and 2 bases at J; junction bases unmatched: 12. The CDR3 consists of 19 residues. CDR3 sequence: CASSQGPRLAGGRQETQYF. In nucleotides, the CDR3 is TGCGCCAGCAGCCAGGGACCTAGACTAGCGGGGGGTCGGCAAGAGACCCAGTACTTC.

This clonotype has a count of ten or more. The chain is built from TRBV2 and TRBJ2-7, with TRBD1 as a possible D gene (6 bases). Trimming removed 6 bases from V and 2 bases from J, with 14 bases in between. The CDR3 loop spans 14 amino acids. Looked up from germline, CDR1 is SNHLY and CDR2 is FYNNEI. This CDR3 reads CASRIGTSAYEQYF. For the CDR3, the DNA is TGTGCCAGCAGAATTGGGACATCAGCCTACGAGCAGTACTTC. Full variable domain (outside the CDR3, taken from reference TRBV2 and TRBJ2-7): EPEVTQTPSHQVTQMGQEVILRCVPISNHLYFYWYRQILGQKVEFLVSFYNNEISEKSEIFDDQFSVERPDGSNFTLKIRSTKLEDSAMYFCASRIGTSAYEQYFGPGTRLTVT.

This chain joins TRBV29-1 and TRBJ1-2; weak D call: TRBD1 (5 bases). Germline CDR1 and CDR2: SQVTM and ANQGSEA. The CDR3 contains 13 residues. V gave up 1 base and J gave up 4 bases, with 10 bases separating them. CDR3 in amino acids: CSVEGGGSYGYTF. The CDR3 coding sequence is TGCAGCGTTGAAGGGGGGGGATCCTATGGCTACACCTTC.

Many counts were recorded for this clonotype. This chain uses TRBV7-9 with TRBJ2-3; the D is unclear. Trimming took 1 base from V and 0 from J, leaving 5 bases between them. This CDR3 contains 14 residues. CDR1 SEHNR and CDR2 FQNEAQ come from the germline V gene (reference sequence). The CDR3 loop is CASSLVRSTDTQYF. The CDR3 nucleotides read TGTGCCAGCAGCTTAGTCAGAAGCACAGATACGCAGTATTTT. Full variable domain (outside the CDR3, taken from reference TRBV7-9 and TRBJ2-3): DTGVSQNPRHKITKRGQNVTFRCDPISEHNRLYWYRQTLGQGPEFLTYFQNEAQLEKSRLLSDRFSAERPKGSFSTLEIQRTEQGDSAMYLCASSLVRSTDTQYFGPGTRLTVL.

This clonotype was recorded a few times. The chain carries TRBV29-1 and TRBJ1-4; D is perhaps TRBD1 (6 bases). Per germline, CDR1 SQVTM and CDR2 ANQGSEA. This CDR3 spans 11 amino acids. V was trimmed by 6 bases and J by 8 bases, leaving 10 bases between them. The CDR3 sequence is CSVERGEKLFF. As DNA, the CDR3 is TGCAGCGTCGAGAGGGGGGAAAAACTGTTTTTT.

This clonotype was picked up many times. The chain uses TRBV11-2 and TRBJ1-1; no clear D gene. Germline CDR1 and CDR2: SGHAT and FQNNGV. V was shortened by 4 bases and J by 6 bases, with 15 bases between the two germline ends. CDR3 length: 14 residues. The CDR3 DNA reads TGTGCCAGCAGCTCGCCGAGAGGGCCTCCTGAAGCTTTCTTT. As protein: CASSSPRGPPEAFF. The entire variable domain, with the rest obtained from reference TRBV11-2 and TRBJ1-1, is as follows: EAGVAQSPRYKIIEKRQSVAFWCNPISGHATLYWYQQILGQGPKLLIQFQNNGVVDDSQLPKDRFSAERLKGVDSTLKIQPAKLEDSAVYLCASSSPRGPPEAFFGQGTRLTVV.

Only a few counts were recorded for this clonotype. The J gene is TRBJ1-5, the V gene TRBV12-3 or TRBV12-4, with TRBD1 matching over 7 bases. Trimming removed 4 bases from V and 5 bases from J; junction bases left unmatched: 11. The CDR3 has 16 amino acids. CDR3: CASSSGDSTYHQPQHF. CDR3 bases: TGTGCCAGCAGTTCCGGGGACAGCACATACCATCAGCCCCAGCATTTT.

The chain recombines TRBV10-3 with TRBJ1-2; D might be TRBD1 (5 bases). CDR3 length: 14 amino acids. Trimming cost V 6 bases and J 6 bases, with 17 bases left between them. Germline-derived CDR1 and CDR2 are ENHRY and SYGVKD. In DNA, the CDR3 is TGTGCCATCAGCGAACATTGGCAAGGGGATGGCTACACCTTC. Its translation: CAISEHWQGDGYTF.

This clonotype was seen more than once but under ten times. The chain's CDR3 is CASSSVSSYNEQFF. The DNA for the CDR3 is TGTGCCAGCAGTTCAGTGAGCTCCTACAATGAGCAGTTCTTC. This chain uses TRBV6-1 with TRBJ2-1; D is undetermined. This CDR3 comprises 14 residues. CDR1 MNHNS and CDR2 SASEGT come from the germline V gene. Trimming left V 5 bases short and J 0 bases short, with 8 bases between.